These T cell receptor beta chains were read from a single sample in a study of blood T cell repertoires in COVID-19. Only in-frame clones appear in the TCRdb table, and some are missing; sequencing was by immunoSEQ multiplex PCR. The sample records over 75,000 clones, more than 75% being singletons. The specimen sequenced was peripheral blood. These TCRs come from a human donor in a cohort sampled during active COVID-19. Each CDR3 is given without its conserved first and last residue. Each record gives: V gene, J gene, CDR3 protein.

v_call: TRBV6-4
j_call: TRBJ1-6
cdr3_aa: ASSEQRGSPLH

v_call: TRBV6-1
j_call: TRBJ1-4
cdr3_aa: ASSGYHTGATNEKLF

v_call: TRBV5-1
j_call: TRBJ2-1
cdr3_aa: ASSLGPGYNNEQF

v_call: TRBV5-4
j_call: TRBJ2-3
cdr3_aa: ASSRDSATDTQY

v_call: TRBV5-1
j_call: TRBJ1-4
cdr3_aa: ASSPAGTSSLTNEKLF

v_call: TRBV30
j_call: TRBJ1-2
cdr3_aa: AWSGGQRYGYT

v_call: TRBV27
j_call: TRBJ2-7
cdr3_aa: ASSLWGTGSEQY

v_call: TRBV12-3/TRBV12-4
j_call: TRBJ2-1
cdr3_aa: ASRFAQNEQF

v_call: TRBV28
j_call: TRBJ1-1
cdr3_aa: ASSSGQRAF

v_call: TRBV7-2
j_call: TRBJ2-3
cdr3_aa: ASSSRLAGGTDTQY

v_call: TRBV4-1
j_call: TRBJ2-6
cdr3_aa: ASSQDWGQGTTGANVLT

v_call: TRBV7-2
j_call: TRBJ1-5
cdr3_aa: ASSLDGQPQH

v_call: TRBV9
j_call: TRBJ2-7
cdr3_aa: ASSARGQAGADEQY

v_call: TRBV6-2/TRBV6-3
j_call: TRBJ2-7
cdr3_aa: ASSLGLYYEQY

v_call: TRBV6-1
j_call: TRBJ2-4
cdr3_aa: ASSEAHTGKNIQY

v_call: TRBV14
j_call: TRBJ2-7
cdr3_aa: ASSPKPSGQGRYEQY

v_call: TRBV6-5
j_call: TRBJ2-7
cdr3_aa: ASGTGIYEQY

v_call: TRBV7-9
j_call: TRBJ1-1
cdr3_aa: ASSLGARQGLTEAF

v_call: TRBV5-4
j_call: TRBJ2-1
cdr3_aa: ASSSGRTSGSFDNEQF

v_call: TRBV24-1
j_call: TRBJ2-3
cdr3_aa: ATLPGQGRGADTQY

v_call: TRBV4-3
j_call: TRBJ1-3
cdr3_aa: ASSPTESSGNTIY

v_call: TRBV6-1
j_call: TRBJ1-4
cdr3_aa: ASSELGRRDEKLF

v_call: TRBV19
j_call: TRBJ1-5
cdr3_aa: ASSISGNSNQPQH

v_call: TRBV5-4
j_call: TRBJ2-5
cdr3_aa: ASSGGDGPAETQY

v_call: TRBV12-5
j_call: TRBJ2-7
cdr3_aa: AITHGGYEQY

v_call: TRBV6-1
j_call: TRBJ2-3
cdr3_aa: ASSEWGSGEPDTQY

v_call: TRBV4-2
j_call: TRBJ2-5
cdr3_aa: ASSQDWREGQETQY

v_call: TRBV7-2
j_call: TRBJ2-3
cdr3_aa: ASCAGGPIDTQY

v_call: TRBV7-9
j_call: TRBJ2-1
cdr3_aa: ASSDLNTGYVQF

v_call: TRBV10-1
j_call: TRBJ2-5
cdr3_aa: ASSESGSGYPQY

v_call: TRBV6-5
j_call: TRBJ1-6
cdr3_aa: ASSPGQGNSPLH

v_call: TRBV5-6
j_call: TRBJ2-5
cdr3_aa: ASSYRLERLETQY

v_call: TRBV7-6
j_call: TRBJ1-5
cdr3_aa: ASSLGNRNSNQPQH

v_call: TRBV29-1
j_call: TRBJ2-1
cdr3_aa: SVETTDRGMRF

v_call: TRBV28
j_call: TRBJ2-7
cdr3_aa: ASTRQQFRAQVTYEQY

v_call: TRBV18
j_call: TRBJ2-5
cdr3_aa: ASSPSTEQETQY